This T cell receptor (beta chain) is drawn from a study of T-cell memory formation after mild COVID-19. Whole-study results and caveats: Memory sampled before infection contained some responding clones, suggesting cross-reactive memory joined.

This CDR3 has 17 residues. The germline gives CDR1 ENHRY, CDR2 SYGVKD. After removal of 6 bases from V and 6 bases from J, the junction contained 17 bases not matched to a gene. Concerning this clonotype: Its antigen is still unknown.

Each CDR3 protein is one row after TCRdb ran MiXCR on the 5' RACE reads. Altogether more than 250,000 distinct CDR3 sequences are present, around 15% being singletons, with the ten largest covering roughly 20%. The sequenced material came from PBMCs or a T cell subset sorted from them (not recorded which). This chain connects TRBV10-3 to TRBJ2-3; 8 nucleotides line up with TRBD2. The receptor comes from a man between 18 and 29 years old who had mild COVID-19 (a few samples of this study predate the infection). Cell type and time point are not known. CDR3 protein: CAIRGSAGEGGLDTQYF. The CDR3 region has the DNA TGTGCCATCAGAGGATCAGCGGGAGAGGGGGGGCTGGATACGCAGTATTTT.